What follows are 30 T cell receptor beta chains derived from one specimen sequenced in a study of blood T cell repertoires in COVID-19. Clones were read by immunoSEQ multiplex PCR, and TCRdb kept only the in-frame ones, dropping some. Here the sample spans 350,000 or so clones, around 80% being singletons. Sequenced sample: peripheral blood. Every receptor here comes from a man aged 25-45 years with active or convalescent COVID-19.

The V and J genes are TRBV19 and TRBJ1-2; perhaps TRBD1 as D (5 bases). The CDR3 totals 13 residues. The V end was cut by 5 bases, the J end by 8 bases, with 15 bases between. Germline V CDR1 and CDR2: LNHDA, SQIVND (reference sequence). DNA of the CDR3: TGTGCCAGTAGTTGGCAGGGCAGTAAAGGCTACACCTTC. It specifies CASSWQGSKGYTF.

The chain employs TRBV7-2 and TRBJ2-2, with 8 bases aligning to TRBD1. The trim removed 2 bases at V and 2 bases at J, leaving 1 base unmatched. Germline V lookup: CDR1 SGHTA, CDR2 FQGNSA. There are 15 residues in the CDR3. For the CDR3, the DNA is TGTGCCAGCAGCTTACAGGGGGCCAACACCGGGGAGCTGTTTTTT. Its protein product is CASSLQGANTGELFF.

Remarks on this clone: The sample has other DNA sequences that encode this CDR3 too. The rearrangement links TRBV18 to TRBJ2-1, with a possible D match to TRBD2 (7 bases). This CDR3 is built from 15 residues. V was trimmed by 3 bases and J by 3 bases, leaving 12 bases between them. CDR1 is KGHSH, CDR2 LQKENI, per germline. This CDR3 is CASSPGGGSYNEQFF. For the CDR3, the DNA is TGTGCCAGCTCACCCGGCGGGGGCAGCTACAATGAGCAGTTCTTC.

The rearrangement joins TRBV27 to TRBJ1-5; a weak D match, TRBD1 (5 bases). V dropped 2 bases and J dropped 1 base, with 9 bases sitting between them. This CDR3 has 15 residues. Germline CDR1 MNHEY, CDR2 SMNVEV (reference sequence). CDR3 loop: CASSLVGGSNQPQHF. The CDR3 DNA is TGTGCCAGCAGTTTAGTCGGGGGAAGCAATCAGCCCCAGCATTTT.

The CDR3 region is CASSRGVVSYEQYF. CDR3 coding DNA: TGTGCCAGCAGCCGGGGGGTCGTGTCCTACGAGCAGTACTTC. This rearrangement joins TRBV9 to TRBJ2-7, with 7 nucleotides matching TRBD2. Germline V gene sequence: CDR1 SGDLS, CDR2 YYNGEE. This CDR3 region has 14 residues. Trimming removed 4 bases from V and 1 base from J; junction bases left unmatched: 5.

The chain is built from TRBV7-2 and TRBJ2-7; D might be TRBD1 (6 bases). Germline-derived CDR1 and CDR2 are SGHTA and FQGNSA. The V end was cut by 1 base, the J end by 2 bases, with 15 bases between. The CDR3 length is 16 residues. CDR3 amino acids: CASSLEGDPGTYEQYF. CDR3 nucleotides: TGTGCCAGCAGCTTAGAGGGGGATCCAGGGACCTACGAGCAGTACTTC.

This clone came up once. Here the CDR3 DNA reads TGTGCCAGCACCGACCGCGGCGAGCAGTACTTC. Its protein product is CASTDRGEQYF. The chain employs TRBV6-6 and TRBJ2-7, with no clear D. This CDR3 comprises 11 residues. Per germline, CDR1 MNHNY and CDR2 SVGAGI (reference sequence). V was cut by 7 bases and J by 6 bases, with 10 bases left in between.

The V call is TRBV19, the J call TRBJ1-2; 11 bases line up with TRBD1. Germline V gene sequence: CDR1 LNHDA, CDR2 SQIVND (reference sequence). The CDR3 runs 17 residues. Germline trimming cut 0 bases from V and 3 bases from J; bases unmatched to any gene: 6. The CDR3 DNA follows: TGTGCCAGTAGTATAGAATGGGACAGGGGGGGATACTATGGCTACACCTTC. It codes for CASSIEWDRGGYYGYTF.

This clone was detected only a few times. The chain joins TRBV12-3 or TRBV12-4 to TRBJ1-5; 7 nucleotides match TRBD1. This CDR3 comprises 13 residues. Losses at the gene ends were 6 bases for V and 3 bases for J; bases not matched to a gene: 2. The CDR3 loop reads CASRTGLNQPQHF. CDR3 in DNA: TGTGCCAGCAGGACAGGGCTCAATCAGCCCCAGCATTTT.

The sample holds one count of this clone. The CDR3 DNA reads as TGCGCCAGCAGCTTGGACGGAGGACAGCAGTTCTTC. Translated, it gives CASSLDGGQQFF. This chain uses TRBV5-1 with TRBJ2-1; D is perhaps TRBD2 (5 bases). CDR3 length equals 12 residues. V was cut by 0 bases and J by 11 bases, with 9 bases left in between. Germline-derived CDR1 and CDR2 are SGHRS and YFSETQ. The full variable domain, completed using reference TRBV5-1 and TRBJ2-1, is KAGVTQTPRYLIKTRGQQVTLSCSPISGHRSVSWYQQTPGQGLQFLFEYFSETQRNKGNFPGRFSGRQFSNSRSEMNVSTLELGDSALYLCASSLDGGQQFFGPGTRLTVL.

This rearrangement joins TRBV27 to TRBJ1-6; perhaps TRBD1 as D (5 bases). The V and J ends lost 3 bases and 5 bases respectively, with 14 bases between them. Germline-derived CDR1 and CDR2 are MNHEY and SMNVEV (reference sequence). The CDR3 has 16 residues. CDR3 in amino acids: CASSFWGGLDNSPLHF. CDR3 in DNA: TGTGCCAGCAGTTTTTGGGGGGGGTTGGATAATTCACCCCTCCACTTT.

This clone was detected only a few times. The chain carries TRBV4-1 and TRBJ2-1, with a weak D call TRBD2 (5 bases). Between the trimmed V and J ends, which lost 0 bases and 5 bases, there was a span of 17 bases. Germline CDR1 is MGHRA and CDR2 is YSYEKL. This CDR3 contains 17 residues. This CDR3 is CASSQDRERSEDNEQFF. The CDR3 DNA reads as TGCGCCAGCAGCCAAGATCGGGAACGTTCAGAGGACAATGAGCAGTTCTTC.

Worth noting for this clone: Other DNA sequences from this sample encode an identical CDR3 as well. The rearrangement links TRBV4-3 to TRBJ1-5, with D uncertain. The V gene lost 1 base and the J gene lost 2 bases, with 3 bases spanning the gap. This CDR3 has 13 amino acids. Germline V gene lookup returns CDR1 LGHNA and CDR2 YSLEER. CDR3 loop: CASSQGGNQPQHF. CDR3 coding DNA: TGCGCCAGCAGCCAAGGCGGCAATCAGCCCCAGCATTTT.

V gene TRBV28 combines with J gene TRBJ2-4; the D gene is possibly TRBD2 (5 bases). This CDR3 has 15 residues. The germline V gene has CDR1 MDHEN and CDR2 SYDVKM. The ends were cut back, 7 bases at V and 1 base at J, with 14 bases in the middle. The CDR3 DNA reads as TGTGCCAGCACCAACGCAGGCGGGGCCAAAAACATTCAGTACTTC. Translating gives CASTNAGGAKNIQYF.

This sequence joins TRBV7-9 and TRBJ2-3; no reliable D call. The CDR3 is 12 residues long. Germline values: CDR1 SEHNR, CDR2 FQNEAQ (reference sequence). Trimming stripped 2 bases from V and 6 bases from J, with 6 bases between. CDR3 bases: TGTGCCAGCAGCTTACTATCCGATACGCAGTATTTT. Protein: CASSLLSDTQYF. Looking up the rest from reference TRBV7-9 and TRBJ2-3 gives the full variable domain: DTGVSQNPRHKITKRGQNVTFRCDPISEHNRLYWYRQTLGQGPEFLTYFQNEAQLEKSRLLSDRFSAERPKGSFSTLEIQRTEQGDSAMYLCASSLLSDTQYFGPGTRLTVL.

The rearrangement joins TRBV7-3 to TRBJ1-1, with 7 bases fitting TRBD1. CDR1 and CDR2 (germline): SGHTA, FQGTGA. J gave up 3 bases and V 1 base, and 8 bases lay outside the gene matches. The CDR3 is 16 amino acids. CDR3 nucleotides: TGTGCCAGCAGCTTAAATTCCCCCAGGGGGTACACTGAAGCTTTCTTT. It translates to CASSLNSPRGYTEAFF. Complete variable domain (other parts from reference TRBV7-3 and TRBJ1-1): GAGVSQTPSNKVTEKGKYVELRCDPISGHTALYWYRQSLGQGPEFLIYFQGTGAADDSGLPNDRFFAVRPEGSVSTLKIQRTERGDSAVYLCASSLNSPRGYTEAFFGQGTRLTVV.

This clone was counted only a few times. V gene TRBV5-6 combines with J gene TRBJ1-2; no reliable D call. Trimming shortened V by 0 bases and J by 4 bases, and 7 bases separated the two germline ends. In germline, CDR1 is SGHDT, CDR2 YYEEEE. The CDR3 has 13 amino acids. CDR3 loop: CASSLVAGYGYTF. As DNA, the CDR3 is TGTGCCAGCAGCTTGGTCGCCGGCTATGGCTACACCTTC.

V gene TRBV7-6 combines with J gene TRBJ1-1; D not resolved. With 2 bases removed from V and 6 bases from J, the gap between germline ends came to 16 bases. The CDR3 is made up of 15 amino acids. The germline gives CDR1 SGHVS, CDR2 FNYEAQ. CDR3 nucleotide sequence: TGTGCCAGCAGCTTATATTCGGGAGGGCACGCTGAAGCTTTCTTT. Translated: CASSLYSGGHAEAFF.

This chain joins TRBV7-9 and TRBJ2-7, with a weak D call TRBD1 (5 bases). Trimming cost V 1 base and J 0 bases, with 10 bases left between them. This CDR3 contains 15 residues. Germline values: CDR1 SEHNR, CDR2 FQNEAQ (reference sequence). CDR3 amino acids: CASSLVHRTSYEQYF. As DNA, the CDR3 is TGTGCCAGCAGCTTAGTTCACAGGACCTCCTACGAGCAGTACTTC.

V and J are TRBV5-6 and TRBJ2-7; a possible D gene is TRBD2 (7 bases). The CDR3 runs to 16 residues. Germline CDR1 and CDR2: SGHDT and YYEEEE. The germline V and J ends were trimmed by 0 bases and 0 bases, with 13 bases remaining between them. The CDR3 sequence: CASSLEWGGYSYEQYF. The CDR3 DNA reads TGTGCCAGCAGCTTGGAGTGGGGGGGCTACTCCTACGAGCAGTACTTC.

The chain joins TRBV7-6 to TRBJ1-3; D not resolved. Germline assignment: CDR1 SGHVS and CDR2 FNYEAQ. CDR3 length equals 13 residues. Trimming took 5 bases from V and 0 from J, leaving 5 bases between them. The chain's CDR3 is CASSPGSGNTIYF. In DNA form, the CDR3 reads TGTGCCAGCAGCCCGGGCTCTGGAAACACCATATATTTT.

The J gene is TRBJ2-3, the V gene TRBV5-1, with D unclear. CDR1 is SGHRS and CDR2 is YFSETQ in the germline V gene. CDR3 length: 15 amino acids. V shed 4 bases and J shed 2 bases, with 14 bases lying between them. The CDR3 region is CASSESNYPTDTQYF. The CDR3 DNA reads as TGCGCCAGCAGCGAATCGAACTACCCCACAGATACGCAGTATTTT.

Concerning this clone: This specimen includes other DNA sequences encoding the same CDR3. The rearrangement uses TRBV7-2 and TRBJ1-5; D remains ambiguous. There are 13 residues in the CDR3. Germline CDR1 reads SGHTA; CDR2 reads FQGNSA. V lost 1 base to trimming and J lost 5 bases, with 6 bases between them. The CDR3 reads CASSLGAHQPQHF. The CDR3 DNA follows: TGTGCCAGCAGCTTAGGGGCCCATCAGCCCCAGCATTTT. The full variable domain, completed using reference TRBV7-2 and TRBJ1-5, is GAGVSQSPSNKVTEKGKDVELRCDPISGHTALYWYRQSLGQGLEFLIYFQGNSAPDKSGLPSDRFSAERTGGSVSTLTIQRTQQEDSAVYLCASSLGAHQPQHFGDGTRLSIL.

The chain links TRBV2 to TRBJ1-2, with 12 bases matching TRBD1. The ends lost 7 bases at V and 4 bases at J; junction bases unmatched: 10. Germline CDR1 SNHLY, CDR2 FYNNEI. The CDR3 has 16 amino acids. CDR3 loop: CASTFGTGGIGYGYTF. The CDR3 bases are TGTGCCAGCACCTTCGGGACAGGGGGCATTGGCTATGGCTACACCTTC.

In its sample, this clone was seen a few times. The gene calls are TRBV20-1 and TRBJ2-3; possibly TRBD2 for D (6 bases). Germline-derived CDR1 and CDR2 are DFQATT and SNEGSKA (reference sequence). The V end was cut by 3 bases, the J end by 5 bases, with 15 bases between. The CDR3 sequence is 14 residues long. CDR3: CSASSGRRGDTQYF. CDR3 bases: TGCAGTGCTAGTAGCGGTAGGAGAGGAGATACGCAGTATTTT.

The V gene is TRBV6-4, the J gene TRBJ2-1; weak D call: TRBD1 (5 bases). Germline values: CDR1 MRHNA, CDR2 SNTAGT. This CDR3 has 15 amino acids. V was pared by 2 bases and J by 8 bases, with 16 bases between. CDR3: CASSDKHTARDEQFF. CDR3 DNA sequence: TGTGCCAGCAGTGACAAGCACACCGCCAGGGATGAGCAGTTCTTC.

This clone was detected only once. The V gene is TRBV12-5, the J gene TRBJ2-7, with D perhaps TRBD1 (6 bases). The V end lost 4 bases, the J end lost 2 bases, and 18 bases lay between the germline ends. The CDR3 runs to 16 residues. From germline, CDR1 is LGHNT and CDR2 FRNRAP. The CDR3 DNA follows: TGTGCTAGTGGTTCGATCATCCGGGACACCCCCTACGAGCAGTACTTC. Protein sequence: CASGSIIRDTPYEQYF.

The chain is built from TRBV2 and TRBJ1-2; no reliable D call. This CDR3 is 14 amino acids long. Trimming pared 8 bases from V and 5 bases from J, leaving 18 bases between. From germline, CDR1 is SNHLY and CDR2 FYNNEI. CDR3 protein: CASLLDTVGYGYTF. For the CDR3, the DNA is TGTGCCAGCCTATTAGACACCGTGGGTTATGGCTACACCTTC.

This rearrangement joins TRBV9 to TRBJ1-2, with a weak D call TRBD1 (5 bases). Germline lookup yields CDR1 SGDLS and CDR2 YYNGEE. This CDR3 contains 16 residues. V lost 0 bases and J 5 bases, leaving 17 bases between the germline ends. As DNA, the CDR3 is TGTGCCAGCAGCGTAGGGCTGGGGCCGAACTGGTATGGCTACACCTTC. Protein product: CASSVGLGPNWYGYTF. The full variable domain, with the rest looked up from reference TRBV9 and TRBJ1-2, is DSGVTQTPKHLITATGQRVTLRCSPRSGDLSVYWYQQSLDQGLQFLIQYYNGEERAKGNILERFSAQQFPDLHSELNLSSLELGDSALYFCASSVGLGPNWYGYTFGSGTRLTVV.

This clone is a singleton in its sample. The CDR3 sequence: CSVEIAGFYNEQFF. In nucleotides, the CDR3 is TGCAGCGTTGAAATAGCGGGATTCTACAATGAGCAGTTCTTC. The rearrangement uses TRBV29-1 and TRBJ2-1; the match to TRBD2 covers 8 bases. The V segment lost 2 bases and the J segment 3 bases; nucleotides outside the gene matches: 3. CDR3 length: 14 residues. Germline V lookup: CDR1 SQVTM, CDR2 ANQGSEA.